A single sample gave rise to the 13 T cell receptor beta chains below, sequenced in a study of cytomegalovirus exposure and HLA in healthy donors. The PCR employed 60 Vbeta primers together with 13 Jbeta primers. Only in-frame clones appear in the TCRdb table, and some are missing; sequencing was by immunoSEQ multiplex PCR. The repertoire holds 100,000 to 150,000 clones, around 78% seen once, with 3.6% in the top ten. The source material was PBMCs. The source of these receptors is a man in his forties in good health and CMV-seronegative.

The chain uses TRBV6-5 and TRBJ1-4, with TRBD1 matching 10 bases. Looked up from germline, CDR1 is MNHEY and CDR2 is SVGAGI. The V and J ends lost 6 bases and 8 bases, in that order; junction bases with no gene match: 6. There are 14 residues in the CDR3. The CDR3 DNA follows: TGTGCCAGCAGCCGCGGGACAGGGGAGGAAAAACTGTTTTTT. Its translation: CASSRGTGEEKLFF.

This chain links TRBV6-5 with TRBJ1-6; no firm D call. The V and J ends lost 5 bases and 10 bases respectively, with 18 bases between them. Germline values: CDR1 MNHEY, CDR2 SVGAGI. The CDR3 extends over 15 amino acids. The CDR3 sequence: CASSKTSGSGSPLHF. CDR3 nucleotide sequence: TGTGCCAGCAGTAAAACTTCAGGATCAGGATCACCCCTCCACTTT.

This clone was seen a handful of times. The chain is built from TRBV7-9 and TRBJ1-1; 7 positions agree with TRBD1. The CDR3 has 14 amino acids. J lost 2 bases, V lost 5 bases, and 5 bases had no gene match. Germline V gives CDR1 SEHNR, CDR2 FQNEAQ (reference sequence). Here the CDR3 reads CASSPGQSNTEAFF. CDR3 DNA: TGTGCCAGCAGCCCGGGACAGAGTAACACTGAAGCTTTCTTT.

This chain joins TRBV6-4 and TRBJ1-1; TRBD1 aligns across 8 bases. The CDR3 has 14 amino acids. Germline loops: CDR1 MRHNA, CDR2 SNTAGT. V gave up 6 bases and J gave up 6 bases; unmatched junction bases: 9. The CDR3 is CASRDTNRGAEAFF. CDR3 nucleotide sequence: TGTGCCAGCAGAGACACGAACAGGGGGGCTGAAGCTTTCTTT.

CDR3 region: CASRFRWAYGYTF. In DNA form, the CDR3 reads TGTGCCAGCAGGTTCCGCTGGGCATATGGCTACACCTTC. The J gene is TRBJ1-2, the V gene TRBV5-6; D gene uncertain. V lost 5 bases, J lost 5 bases, and 13 bases lay in between. Germline V lookup: CDR1 SGHDT, CDR2 YYEEEE. This CDR3 comprises 13 residues.

The CDR3 reads CASSPSHSGTYNEQFF. The CDR3 nucleotides read TGCGCCAGCAGCCCCTCCCATAGCGGTACCTACAATGAGCAGTTCTTC. This chain uses TRBV4-1 with TRBJ2-1; D might be TRBD2 (6 bases). Germline loops: CDR1 MGHRA, CDR2 YSYEKL. With 4 bases removed from V and 2 bases from J, the gap between germline ends came to 15 bases. The CDR3 length is 16 residues.

The gene calls are TRBV30 and TRBJ2-1; 8 nucleotides agree with TRBD1. Losses at the gene ends were 8 bases for V and 5 bases for J; bases not matched to a gene: 11. CDR1 is GTSNPN and CDR2 is SVGIG in the germline V gene (reference sequence). The CDR3 is made up of 14 amino acids. CDR3 in DNA: TGTGCCAGATCTCCTTCGGGACAGGACAATGAGCAGTTCTTC. This sequence encodes CARSPSGQDNEQFF.

V gene TRBV11-2 combines with J gene TRBJ1-1; D remains ambiguous. Trimming removed 3 bases from V and 3 bases from J, with 14 bases in between. The CDR3 extends over 15 amino acids. The V gene's germline CDR1 is SGHAT and CDR2 FQNNGV. The CDR3 DNA follows: TGTGCCAGCAGCTTTATAGAGGGAGAGTACACTGAAGCTTTCTTT. Its protein product is CASSFIEGEYTEAFF.

V usage is TRBV4-3 and J usage is TRBJ2-7, with 8 bases matching TRBD2. With 4 bases clipped from V and 3 bases from J, the junction kept 8 bases outside the gene matches. Germline-derived CDR1 and CDR2 are LGHNA and YSLEER. CDR3 length: 15 amino acids. CDR3 amino acids: CASSPSGGAHYEQYF. CDR3 coding DNA: TGCGCCAGCAGCCCCTCCGGGGGGGCGCACTACGAGCAGTACTTC.

The chain carries TRBV6-1 and TRBJ1-2, with D tentatively TRBD1 (5 bases). Germline V lookup: CDR1 MNHNS, CDR2 SASEGT. V lost 8 bases and J 4 bases, leaving 20 bases between the germline ends. The CDR3 extends over 15 amino acids. The CDR3, as DNA: TGTGCCAGCGGCATATCCCCAGGGCCACCCTATGGCTACACCTTC. It specifies CASGISPGPPYGYTF.

The J gene is TRBJ2-5, the V gene TRBV7-8; 11 bases are shared with TRBD1. The J call is doubtful: the DNA matches TRBJ2-7 better. CDR3 length: 15 amino acids. In germline, CDR1 is SGHVS, CDR2 FQNEAQ. The CDR3 sequence is CASSSPGTGGYEQYF. For the CDR3, the DNA is TGTGCCAGCAGCTCCCCCGGGACAGGGGGCTACGAGCAGTACTTC.

The V and J genes are TRBV19 and TRBJ2-6; D uncertain. Trimming took off 7 bases at V and 1 base at J, with 14 bases between the two ends. CDR1 and CDR2 from the germline V gene are LNHDA and SQIVND (reference sequence). This CDR3 has 16 amino acids. The CDR3 is CASTETRPSGANVLTF. CDR3 in DNA: TGTGCCAGTACTGAGACACGGCCTTCTGGGGCCAACGTCCTGACTTTC.

This rearrangement joins TRBV2 to TRBJ2-5; a weak D match, TRBD1 (6 bases). The ends were cut back, 4 bases at V and 2 bases at J, with 17 bases in the middle. The germline CDR1 and CDR2 sequences are SNHLY and FYNNEI. CDR3 length equals 16 residues. CDR3 protein: CASSARLDSTQETQYF. The CDR3 coding sequence is TGTGCCAGCAGTGCGCGCTTGGACAGCACTCAAGAGACCCAGTACTTC. Full variable domain (missing parts from reference TRBV2 and TRBJ2-5): EPEVTQTPSHQVTQMGQEVILRCVPISNHLYFYWYRQILGQKVEFLVSFYNNEISEKSEIFDDQFSVERPDGSNFTLKIRSTKLEDSAMYFCASSARLDSTQETQYFGPGTRLLVL.